Presented here are 30 T cell receptor beta chains from one specimen sequenced in a study of spatial heterogeneity in lung cancer. Whole-study results and caveats: One measure, the expanded intratumoral alpha and beta TCR count, tracked tumor mutation counts.

As to time point: sample taken at primary tumor resection. The antigens of these receptors remain unknown. TCRdb passed the 5' RACE reads through MiXCR, listing each CDR3 protein once. The sample lists about 3,800 distinct CDR3 sequences, 9.4% occurring once. Sequenced material: lung tumor tissue, taken at surgery. Source of these receptors: a male donor with early-stage non-small cell lung cancer.

This clonotype was recorded at least ten times. Little can be read into the size of this beta chain, an off-target read in a library designed for alpha chains. The chain combines TRBV6-1 with TRBJ1-2, with 8 nucleotides matching TRBD1. The germline V gene has CDR1 MNHNS and CDR2 SASEGT. CDR3 length: 14 amino acids. Trimming cost V 10 bases and J 5 bases; bases outside gene matches: 12. In nucleotides, the CDR3 is TGTGCCACCAGACGGCAGGGGGCTGGATATGGCTACACCTTC. Amino acid sequence: CATRRQGAGYGYTF.

As concerns this clonotype: Little can be read into the size of this beta chain, an off-target read in a library designed for alpha chains. The rearrangement joins TRBV6-2 or TRBV6-3 to TRBJ1-5, with D maybe TRBD1 (5 bases). With 2 bases removed from V and 5 bases from J, the gap between germline ends came to 19 bases. The V gene's germline CDR1 is MNHEY and CDR2 SVGEGT. The CDR3 extends over 17 amino acids. The CDR3 reads CASSYHAGGPGHQPQHF. The DNA of the CDR3 is TGTGCCAGCAGTTACCACGCCGGCGGGCCGGGGCATCAGCCCCAGCATTTT.

This clonotype was counted ten times or more. With the library built for alpha chains, this beta chain is off target and its frequency is not meaningful. The V and J genes are TRBV7-6 and TRBJ2-7; TRBD2 aligns across 9 bases. Germline loops: CDR1 SGHVS, CDR2 FNYEAQ. The CDR3 length is 16 residues. V was pared by 6 bases and J by 1 base, with 10 bases of the junction left unmatched. CDR3 sequence reads: CASSPAGLAGSYEQYF. CDR3 sequence (DNA): TGTGCCAGCAGTCCAGCCGGGCTAGCGGGATCCTACGAGCAGTACTTC.

In this sample, this clonotype is medium-sized. Within a library made for alpha chains, this beta chain is off target, and its count is uninformative. The CDR3 loop reads CASRPLSGSGDNSPLHF. The CDR3 region has the DNA TGTGCCAGCAGGCCATTATCAGGGAGCGGGGATAATTCACCCCTCCACTTT. This chain uses TRBV6-5 with TRBJ1-6; D might be TRBD1 (5 bases). The ends were cut back, 6 bases at V and 5 bases at J, with 20 bases in the middle. From germline, CDR1 is MNHEY and CDR2 SVGAGI. The CDR3 is made up of 17 amino acids.

At least ten counts were recorded for this clonotype. This beta chain is off target for a library built for alpha chains, so its abundance means little. The V call is TRBV28, the J call TRBJ2-7; unclear D gene. The CDR3 is 15 amino acids. Trimming removed 2 bases from V and 4 bases from J, with 15 bases in between. Germline V gene lookup returns CDR1 MDHEN and CDR2 SYDVKM. The CDR3 region is CASSLVIGNSYEQYF. As DNA, the CDR3 is TGTGCCAGCAGTTTAGTTATAGGTAATTCTTACGAGCAGTACTTC. Looking up the rest from reference TRBV28 and TRBJ2-7 gives the full variable domain: DVKVTQSSRYLVKRTGEKVFLECVQDMDHENMFWYRQDPGLGLRLIYFSYDVKMKEKGDIPEGYSVSREKKERFSLILESASTNQTSMYLCASSLVIGNSYEQYFGPGTRLTVT.

This clonotype was seen more than once but under ten times. This beta chain is off target for a library built for alpha chains, so its abundance means little. V and J are TRBV6-2 or TRBV6-3 and TRBJ1-5; no firm D call. Trimming cost V 0 bases and J 0 bases, with 6 bases left between them. Germline V gene sequence: CDR1 MNHEY, CDR2 SVGEGT. This CDR3 spans 15 amino acids. The CDR3 here is CASSYSTVSNQPQHF. CDR3 bases: TGTGCCAGCAGTTACTCGACCGTTAGCAATCAGCCCCAGCATTTT.

Note on this clonotype: This beta chain is an off-target read within a library intended for alpha chains, so its frequency means little. The chain uses TRBV2 and TRBJ2-3; D could derive from TRBD1 or TRBD2 (5 bases each). The CDR3 sequence is 16 residues long. Germline CDR1 and CDR2: SNHLY and FYNNEI. Trimming shortened V by 8 bases and J by 5 bases, and 23 bases separated the two germline ends. Here the CDR3 DNA reads TGTGCCAGCGCCCCCCTGGGATACGGGGCGGGAGATACGCAGTATTTT. Protein sequence: CASAPLGYGAGDTQYF.

In its sample, this clonotype was seen a few times. As an off-target read in a library built for alpha chains, this beta chain has a frequency of little significance. CDR3 sequence: CASSLYPLGAGGVNTGELFF. CDR3 in DNA: TGTGCCAGCAGTTTATACCCCCTCGGAGCGGGAGGCGTGAACACCGGGGAGCTGTTTTTT. The J gene is TRBJ2-2, the V gene TRBV28; TRBD2 aligns across 9 bases. Germline V gives CDR1 MDHEN, CDR2 SYDVKM. The CDR3 has 20 amino acids. The J segment lost 1 base and the V segment lost 1 base, leaving 13 bases of the junction unmatched.

This clonotype was seen a few times. In a library made to pick up alpha chains, this beta chain is a stray read with a size that means little. This chain connects TRBV7-2 to TRBJ1-5; the D is unclear. The CDR3 contains 13 residues. Germline V gene lookup returns CDR1 SGHTA and CDR2 FQGNSA. V was shortened by 4 bases and J by 5 bases, with 9 bases between the two germline ends. This CDR3 reads CASSSTAYQPQHF. The CDR3 DNA reads as TGTGCCAGCAGCTCTACCGCGTATCAGCCCCAGCATTTT.

This clonotype appeared many times. This beta chain lies outside the target of a library built for alpha chains; its clone size means little. The rearrangement joins TRBV11-1 to TRBJ1-5; D remains ambiguous. Germline CDR1 SGHAT, CDR2 FQDESV (reference sequence). Trimming took 5 bases from V and 3 from J, leaving 8 bases between them. The CDR3 has 13 residues. For the CDR3, the DNA is TGTGCCAGCAGCCTCAGACCCAATCAGCCCCAGCATTTT. Its translation is CASSLRPNQPQHF.

As regards this clonotype: The size of this beta chain means little, since it is a stray read in a library made for alpha chains. The chain has TRBV5-4 and TRBJ2-2; TRBD1 is a possible D gene (5 bases). The germline V and J ends were trimmed by 4 bases and 7 bases, with 14 bases remaining between them. Germline CDR1 is SGHNT and CDR2 is YYREEE (reference sequence). The CDR3 has 14 residues. The DNA for the CDR3 is TGTGCCAGCAGCCCGGACCCCCAGGGCGGGGAGCTGTTTTTT. Its translation: CASSPDPQGGELFF.

This clonotype occurred many times. Little can be read into the size of this beta chain, an off-target read in a library designed for alpha chains. CDR3 sequence reads: CASSLGMDTGELFF. CDR3 sequence (DNA): TGCGCCAGCAGCTTGGGAATGGACACCGGGGAGCTGTTTTTT. This chain uses TRBV5-1 with TRBJ2-2; D remains unclear. The CDR3 sequence is 14 residues long. Per the germline V gene, CDR1 is SGHRS and CDR2 is YFSETQ. V shed 0 bases and J shed 3 bases, with 6 bases lying between them.

To note about this clonotype: Little can be read into the size of this beta chain, an off-target read in a library designed for alpha chains. The chain has TRBV7-9 and TRBJ1-5; D is uncertain. This CDR3 spans 15 amino acids. V was cut by 5 bases and J by 0 bases, with 11 bases left in between. The germline gives CDR1 SEHNR, CDR2 FQNEAQ (reference sequence). CDR3 sequence: CASSPEDGSNQPQHF. In nucleotides, the CDR3 is TGTGCCAGCAGCCCAGAGGACGGTAGCAATCAGCCCCAGCATTTT. Variable domain in full (rest from reference TRBV7-9 and TRBJ1-5): DTGVSQNPRHKITKRGQNVTFRCDPISEHNRLYWYRQTLGQGPEFLTYFQNEAQLEKSRLLSDRFSAERPKGSFSTLEIQRTEQGDSAMYLCASSPEDGSNQPQHFGDGTRLSIL.

This clonotype counts as medium-sized. Within a library made for alpha chains, this beta chain is off target, and its count is uninformative. The genes are TRBV5-4 and TRBJ2-2; the match to TRBD1 covers 8 bases. Germline CDR1 and CDR2: SGHNT and YYREEE (reference sequence). The V segment lost 7 bases and the J segment 3 bases; nucleotides outside the gene matches: 5. CDR3 length: 14 residues. CDR3 sequence: CASVAGGDTGELFF. The CDR3 DNA is TGTGCCAGCGTGGCAGGGGGCGACACCGGGGAGCTGTTTTTT.

This clonotype turned up a few times. A library prepared for alpha chains yielded this beta chain as an off-target read; its size is of little meaning. The chain is built from TRBV5-1 and TRBJ2-6; D is possibly TRBD1 (6 bases). Germline CDR1 is SGHRS and CDR2 is YFSETQ. The germline V and J ends were trimmed by 4 bases and 0 bases, with 14 bases remaining between them. The CDR3 consists of 17 residues. CDR3 in amino acids: CASSPVQGGSGANVLTF. The DNA for the CDR3 is TGCGCCAGCAGCCCGGTACAGGGTGGCTCTGGGGCCAACGTCCTGACTTTC.

This clonotype was seen ten or more times. A library made for alpha chains picked up this beta chain off target, so its size means little. The chain uses TRBV7-8 and TRBJ2-1, with no clear D. The V end was cut by 4 bases, the J end by 3 bases, with 7 bases between. Germline assignment: CDR1 SGHVS and CDR2 FQNEAQ. This CDR3 comprises 13 residues. CDR3 nucleotide sequence: TGTGCCAGCAGCTCCGGATACTACAATGAGCAGTTCTTC. The encoded protein is CASSSGYYNEQFF.

Points on this clonotype: The library was prepared for alpha chains; this beta chain is a stray read, so its frequency means little. V gene TRBV20-1 combines with J gene TRBJ2-7, with 11 bases lining up with TRBD1. V was clipped by 6 bases and J by 4 bases; unmatched bases: 5. This CDR3 is built from 13 residues. Per germline, CDR1 DFQATT and CDR2 SNEGSKA (reference sequence). CDR3 sequence: CSARTGGLYEQYF. The CDR3 bases are TGCAGTGCCAGGACAGGGGGCTTGTACGAGCAGTACTTC.

Many counts were recorded for this clonotype. Because the library targeted alpha chains, this beta chain is an off-target read whose size means little. V gene TRBV5-1 combines with J gene TRBJ2-5; D perhaps matches TRBD1 (5 bases). V was cut by 4 bases and J by 5 bases, with 18 bases left in between. Germline V gene lookup returns CDR1 SGHRS and CDR2 YFSETQ. This CDR3 has 15 amino acids. The CDR3 coding sequence is TGCGCCAGCAGCCCACTTGGCTCCAGGGTTGAGACCCAGTACTTC. It encodes CASSPLGSRVETQYF.

Concerning this clonotype itself: As an off-target read in a library built for alpha chains, this beta chain has a frequency of little significance. The chain is built from TRBV28 and TRBJ2-2, with 10 bases that match TRBD1. Trimming at V came to 6 bases and at J to 2 bases, leaving 3 bases not matched to a gene. This CDR3 is 15 amino acids long. CDR1 and CDR2 (germline): MDHEN, SYDVKM. The CDR3 loop reads CASRVTGGNTGELFF. For the CDR3, the DNA is TGTGCCAGCAGGGTGACAGGGGGCAACACCGGGGAGCTGTTTTTT.

This clonotype was seen only once. This may come from a read error, since a much larger clone is one base off. As an off-target read in a library built for alpha chains, this beta chain has a frequency of little significance. V is TRBV10-3 and J is TRBJ1-2; D ambiguous. The CDR3 is 12 amino acids. Per germline, CDR1 ENHRY and CDR2 SYGVKD. The CDR3 DNA is TGTGCCATTAGGAGACCTAGTGGTGGCTACAGCTTC. Translated: CAIRRPSGGYSF.

This clonotype showed up just a few times. Since it is a stray read in a library aimed at alpha chains, this beta chain has a size that is not meaningful. V is TRBV18 and J is TRBJ2-1, with TRBD1 matching over 7 bases. Germline-derived CDR1 and CDR2 are KGHSH and LQKENI. J lost 3 bases, V lost 4 bases, and 0 bases had no gene match. CDR3 size: 13 residues. The CDR3 loop is CASSRDSYNEQFF. The DNA of the CDR3 is TGTGCCAGCTCACGGGACAGCTACAATGAGCAGTTCTTC.

Regarding this clonotype: The size of this beta chain means little, since it is a stray read in a library made for alpha chains. The chain uses TRBV7-2 and TRBJ1-1; D is possibly TRBD1 (5 bases). This CDR3 contains 13 residues. Trimming took 5 bases from V and 4 from J, leaving 11 bases between them. Germline CDR1 SGHTA, CDR2 FQGNSA. The CDR3 loop is CASSRTRSTEAFF. CDR3 nucleotide sequence: TGTGCCAGCAGCAGGACACGTAGCACTGAAGCTTTCTTT.

This clonotype is labeled as medium-sized. This beta chain is an off-target read within a library intended for alpha chains, so its frequency means little. The chain links TRBV29-1 to TRBJ2-7; 10 bases fit TRBD2. The CDR3 has 13 residues. Trimming cost V 5 bases and J 6 bases; bases outside gene matches: 7. The germline CDR1 and CDR2 sequences are SQVTM and ANQGSEA. This CDR3 reads CSVLTSGDGEQYF. The DNA of the CDR3 is TGCAGCGTTCTAACTAGCGGGGATGGCGAGCAGTACTTC.

This clonotype ranks as medium-sized. In a library made to pick up alpha chains, this beta chain is a stray read with a size that means little. The chain uses TRBV5-6 and TRBJ1-2; D not certain. The CDR3 is made up of 13 amino acids. Germline V gene lookup returns CDR1 SGHDT and CDR2 YYEEEE. Trimming cost V 1 base and J 3 bases, with 7 bases left between them. As DNA, the CDR3 is TGTGCCAGCAGCTTGTTAGCGGACTATGGCTACACCTTC. Residues: CASSLLADYGYTF.

About this clonotype: A library prepared for alpha chains yielded this beta chain as an off-target read; its size is of little meaning. This chain links TRBV4-2 with TRBJ2-1; D might be TRBD1 (6 bases). Germline-derived CDR1 and CDR2 are LGHNA and YNFKEQ. V was cut by 0 bases and J by 9 bases, with 12 bases left in between. The CDR3 contains 14 residues. CDR3 protein: CASSQENREGEQFF. CDR3 nucleotide sequence: TGTGCCAGCAGCCAAGAGAACAGGGAAGGTGAGCAGTTCTTC.

This clonotype was detected a few times. This beta chain is an off-target read within a library intended for alpha chains, so its frequency means little. J is TRBJ2-5 and V is TRBV7-2; TRBD2 matches at 7 bases. J gave up 1 base and V 0 bases, and 2 bases lay outside the gene matches. The CDR3 consists of 15 residues. Germline assignment: CDR1 SGHTA and CDR2 FQGNSA. This CDR3 reads CASSLAWGGQETQYF. The CDR3 DNA sequence: TGTGCCAGCAGCTTAGCTTGGGGGGGCCAAGAGACCCAGTACTTC.

This clonotype is medium-sized by share. This beta chain is an unintended read in a library built for alpha chains; its size means little. The J gene is TRBJ2-5, the V gene TRBV6-5; 10 positions agree with TRBD2. Germline V gene data show CDR1 as MNHEY and CDR2 as SVGAGI. The CDR3 is made up of 17 amino acids. V dropped 4 bases and J dropped 3; count of bases not matched to a gene: 11. The CDR3 DNA is TGTGCCAGCAGTTCGGATGGACTAGCGGTTTATAAAGAGACCCAGTACTTC. Protein product: CASSSDGLAVYKETQYF.

This clonotype was seen at least ten times. The library was designed around alpha chains, so this beta chain is a stray read whose abundance carries little weight. This chain uses TRBV11-1 with TRBJ2-1; 15 nucleotides line up with TRBD2. V lost 5 bases and J lost 10; bases outside the gene matches: 6. This CDR3 has 15 residues. Germline CDR1 SGHAT, CDR2 FQDESV (reference sequence). Here the CDR3 reads CASSPGLAGGQEQFF. As DNA, the CDR3 is TGTGCCAGCAGCCCGGGACTAGCGGGAGGTCAGGAGCAGTTCTTC.

Comment on this clonotype: The library was prepared for alpha chains; this beta chain is a stray read, so its frequency means little. The V gene is TRBV7-9, the J gene TRBJ2-3; 8 bases agree with TRBD2. The CDR3 sequence is 16 residues long. CDR1 and CDR2 (germline): SEHNR, FQNEAQ (reference sequence). Germline trimming cut 3 bases from V and 5 bases from J; bases unmatched to any gene: 10. The CDR3: CASSFVLSSGQDTQYF. CDR3 nucleotides: TGTGCCAGCAGCTTCGTTCTGTCTAGCGGGCAAGATACGCAGTATTTT.

Of note for this clonotype: Since the library was made to target alpha chains, this beta chain is a stray read and its abundance is not meaningful. CDR3 in amino acids: CASSYRYSSLGGANVLTF. The CDR3 bases are TGTGCCAGCAGTTACCGATACTCGAGCCTGGGAGGGGCCAACGTCCTGACTTTC. The chain couples TRBV6-2 or TRBV6-3 to TRBJ2-6; no clear D. This CDR3 is 18 amino acids long. Germline CDR1 is MNHEY and CDR2 is SVGEGT. V was pared by 2 bases and J by 4 bases, with 18 bases between.